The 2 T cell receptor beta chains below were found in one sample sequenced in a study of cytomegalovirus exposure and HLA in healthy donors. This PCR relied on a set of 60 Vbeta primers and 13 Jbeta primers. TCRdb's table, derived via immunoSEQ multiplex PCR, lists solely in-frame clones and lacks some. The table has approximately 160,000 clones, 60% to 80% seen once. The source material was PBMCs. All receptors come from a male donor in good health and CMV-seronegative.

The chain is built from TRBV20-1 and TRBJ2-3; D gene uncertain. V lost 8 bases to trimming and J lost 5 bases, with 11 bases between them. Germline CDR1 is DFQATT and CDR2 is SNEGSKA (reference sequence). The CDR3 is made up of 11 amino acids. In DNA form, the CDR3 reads TGCAGTTCAAAAAGCCTAGATACGCAGTATTTT. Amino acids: CSSKSLDTQYF.

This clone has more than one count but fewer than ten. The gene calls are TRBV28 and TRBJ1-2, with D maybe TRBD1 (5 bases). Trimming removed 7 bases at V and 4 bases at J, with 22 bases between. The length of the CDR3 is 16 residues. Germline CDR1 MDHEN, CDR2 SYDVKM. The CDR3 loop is CASIPSPNRRSYGYTF. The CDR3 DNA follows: TGTGCCAGCATCCCCTCCCCTAACAGGCGGAGCTATGGCTACACCTTC.